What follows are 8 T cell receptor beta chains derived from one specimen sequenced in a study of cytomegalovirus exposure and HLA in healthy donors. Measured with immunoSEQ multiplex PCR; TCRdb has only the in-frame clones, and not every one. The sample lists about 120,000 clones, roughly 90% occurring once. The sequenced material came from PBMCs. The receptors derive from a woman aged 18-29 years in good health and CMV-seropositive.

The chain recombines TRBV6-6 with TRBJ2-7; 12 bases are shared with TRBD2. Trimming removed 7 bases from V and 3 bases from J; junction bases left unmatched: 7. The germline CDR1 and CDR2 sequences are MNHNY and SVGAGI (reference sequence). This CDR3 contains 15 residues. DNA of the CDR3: TGTGCCAGCAATCCAGGACTAGCGGGAAACTACGAGCAGTACTTC. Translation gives CASNPGLAGNYEQYF.

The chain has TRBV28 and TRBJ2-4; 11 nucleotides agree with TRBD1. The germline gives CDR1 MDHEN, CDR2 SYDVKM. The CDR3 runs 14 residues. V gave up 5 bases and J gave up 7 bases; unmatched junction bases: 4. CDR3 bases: TGTGCCAGCAGTGATGGGACAGGGGGGAACATTCAGTACTTC. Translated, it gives CASSDGTGGNIQYF. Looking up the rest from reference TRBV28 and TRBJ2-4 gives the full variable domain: DVKVTQSSRYLVKRTGEKVFLECVQDMDHENMFWYRQDPGLGLRLIYFSYDVKMKEKGDIPEGYSVSREKKERFSLILESASTNQTSMYLCASSDGTGGNIQYFGAGTRLSVL.

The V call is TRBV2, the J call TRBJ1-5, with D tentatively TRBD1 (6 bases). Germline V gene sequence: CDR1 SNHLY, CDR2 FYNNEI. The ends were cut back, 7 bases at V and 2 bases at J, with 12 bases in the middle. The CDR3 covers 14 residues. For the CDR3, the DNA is TGTGCCAGCAAAAGGGGGGGAGGCAATCAGCCCCAGCATTTT. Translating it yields CASKRGGGNQPQHF.

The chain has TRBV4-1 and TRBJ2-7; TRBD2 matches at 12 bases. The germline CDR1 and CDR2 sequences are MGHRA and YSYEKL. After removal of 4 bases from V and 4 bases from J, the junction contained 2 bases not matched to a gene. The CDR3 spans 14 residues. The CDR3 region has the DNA TGCGCCAGCAGCCCACTAGCGGGGGGTTACGAGCAGTACTTC. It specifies CASSPLAGGYEQYF.

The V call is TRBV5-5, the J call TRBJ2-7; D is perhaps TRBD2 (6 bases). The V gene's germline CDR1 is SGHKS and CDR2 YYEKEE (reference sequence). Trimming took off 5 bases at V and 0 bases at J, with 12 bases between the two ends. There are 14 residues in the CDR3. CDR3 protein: CASSSGTDSYEQYF. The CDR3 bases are TGTGCCAGCAGTTCCGGGACTGACTCCTACGAGCAGTACTTC.

This CDR3 is CASSLGFRDSEYYGYTF. As DNA, the CDR3 is TGTGCCAGCAGCTTGGGTTTTCGGGACAGCGAATACTATGGCTACACCTTC. The chain is built from TRBV5-6 and TRBJ1-2, with 7 bases matching TRBD1. The CDR3 consists of 17 residues. V was clipped by 0 bases and J by 3 bases; unmatched bases: 11. The germline CDR1 and CDR2 sequences are SGHDT and YYEEEE.

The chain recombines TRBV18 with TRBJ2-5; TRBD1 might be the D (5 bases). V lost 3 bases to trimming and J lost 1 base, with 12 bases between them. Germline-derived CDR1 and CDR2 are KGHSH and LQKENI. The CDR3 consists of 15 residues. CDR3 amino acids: CASSPLGPPQETQYF. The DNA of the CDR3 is TGTGCCAGCTCACCGCTGGGGCCCCCCCAAGAGACCCAGTACTTC.

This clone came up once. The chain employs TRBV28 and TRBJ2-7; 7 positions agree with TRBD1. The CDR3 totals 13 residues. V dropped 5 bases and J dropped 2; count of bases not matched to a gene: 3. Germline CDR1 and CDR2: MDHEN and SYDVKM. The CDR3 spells CASSPTGAYEQYF. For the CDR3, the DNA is TGTGCCAGCAGTCCCACAGGGGCCTACGAGCAGTACTTC.